The clone carrying this T cell receptor beta chain was seen at least ten times. TCRdb re-analysed the RT-PCR reads in MiXCR, keeping a single row per CDR3 protein. The repertoire consists of around 700,000 distinct CDR3 sequences, with about 14% occurring once and the leading ten covering roughly 3.9%. Trimming removed 2 bases from V and 8 bases from J; junction bases left unmatched: 5. The CDR3 is 15 residues long. Germline V gives CDR1 MNHNY, CDR2 SVGAGI (reference sequence). The specimen was memory CD4+ T cells from blood. The sequence was obtained from a female donor in good health, serving as a healthy control. The chain combines TRBV6-6 with TRBJ2-1, with 11 bases that match TRBD2. The CDR3 nucleotides read TGTGCCAGCAGTTACGGACTAGCGGGCCTCGATGAGCAGTTCTTC. Protein product: CASSYGLAGLDEQFF.